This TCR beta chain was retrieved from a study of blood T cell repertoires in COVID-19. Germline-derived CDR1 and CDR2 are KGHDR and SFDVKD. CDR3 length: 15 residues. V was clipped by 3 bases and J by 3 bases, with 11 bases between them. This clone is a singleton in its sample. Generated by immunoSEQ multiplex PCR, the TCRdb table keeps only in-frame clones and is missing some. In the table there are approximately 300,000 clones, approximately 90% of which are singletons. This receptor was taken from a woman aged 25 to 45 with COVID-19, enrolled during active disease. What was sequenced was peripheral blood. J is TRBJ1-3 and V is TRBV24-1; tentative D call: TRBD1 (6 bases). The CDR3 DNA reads TGTGCCACCAGTGATAAACAGGGCAATGGAAACACCATATATTTT. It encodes CATSDKQGNGNTIYF.